The 28 T cell receptor beta chains below come from one sample, sequenced in a study of blood T cell repertoires in COVID-19. The table came from immunoSEQ multiplex PCR; TCRdb's copy has only in-frame clones and leaves some out. The sample has 70,000 or so clones; about 80% are singletons. The specimen sequenced was peripheral blood. These receptor sequences come from a human donor in a cohort sampled during active COVID-19.

This chain uses TRBV5-4 with TRBJ2-3, with D tentatively TRBD1 (6 bases). V was cut by 2 bases and J by 2 bases, with 12 bases left in between. The CDR3 contains 15 residues. Looked up from germline, CDR1 is SGHNT and CDR2 is YYREEE (reference sequence). The DNA of the CDR3 is TGTGCCAGCAGCTTCAGGGACACAAACACAGATACGCAGTATTTT. Its protein is CASSFRDTNTDTQYF. Together with reference TRBV5-4 and TRBJ2-3, the CDR3 gives the full variable domain: ETGVTQSPTHLIKTRGQQVTLRCSSQSGHNTVSWYQQALGQGPQFIFQYYREEENGRGNFPPRFSGLQFPNYSSELNVNALELDDSALYLCASSFRDTNTDTQYFGPGTRLTVL.

This chain joins TRBV19 and TRBJ1-2; the match to TRBD1 covers 9 bases. Per the germline V gene, CDR1 is LNHDA and CDR2 is SQIVND (reference sequence). The CDR3 consists of 16 residues. V lost 0 bases and J lost 2; bases outside the gene matches: 4. DNA of the CDR3: TGTGCCAGTAGTATAGAATCGGGACAGGGCAACTATGGCTACACCTTC. Protein: CASSIESGQGNYGYTF.

To note about this clone: The junction and the germline gene differ at one end; a read error may be behind it. CDR3 sequence reads: CASSQPLTGARREF. The CDR3, as DNA: TGCGCCAGCAGCCAGCCACTGACAGGGGCTCGACGGGAATTT. V gene TRBV4-1 combines with J gene TRBJ1-4, with TRBD1 identical over 8 bases. This CDR3 spans 14 amino acids. Germline V gene data show CDR1 as MGHRA and CDR2 as YSYEKL.

The V gene is TRBV6-2 or TRBV6-3, the J gene TRBJ2-7; 7 nucleotides align to TRBD1. The CDR3 runs 13 residues. Trimming removed 5 bases from V and 2 bases from J; junction bases left unmatched: 3. Germline-derived CDR1 and CDR2 are MNHEY and SVGEGT. CDR3 bases: TGTGCCAGCAGTGCGACAGGGACCTACGAGCAGTACTTC. Amino acid sequence: CASSATGTYEQYF.

The rearrangement links TRBV7-9 to TRBJ2-5, with D unclear. CDR3 length equals 13 residues. Germline CDR1 is SEHNR and CDR2 is FQNEAQ (reference sequence). The V and J ends lost 1 base and 5 bases respectively, with 8 bases between them. The CDR3 sequence: CASSLVFPETQYF. The CDR3 DNA reads as TGTGCCAGCAGCTTAGTCTTCCCGGAGACCCAGTACTTC.

The CDR3 DNA is TGCGCCAGCAGCCAAGGGGCAGGGGAGCCTCAAGCTGAAGCTTTCTTT. Translated: CASSQGAGEPQAEAFF. J is TRBJ1-1 and V is TRBV4-1; D might be TRBD1 (6 bases). The CDR3 has 16 amino acids. The germline V gene encodes CDR1 MGHRA and CDR2 YSYEKL. The V end was cut by 1 base, the J end by 6 bases, with 18 bases between.

The J gene is TRBJ2-3, the V gene TRBV7-9; 8 bases map to TRBD1. The J segment lost 14 bases and the V segment lost 1 base, leaving 14 bases of the junction unmatched. Germline V gene sequence: CDR1 SEHNR, CDR2 FQNEAQ (reference sequence). This CDR3 is built from 15 residues. The CDR3 region is CASSLGADRALSGYF. CDR3 coding DNA: TGTGCCAGCAGCTTAGGTGCGGACAGGGCGTTATCTGGGTATTTT.

V and J are TRBV28 and TRBJ2-7; 9 nucleotides align to TRBD1. CDR3 size: 15 residues. J lost 3 bases, V lost 5 bases, and 8 bases had no gene match. In germline, CDR1 is MDHEN, CDR2 SYDVKM. CDR3 region: CASSPGTGLYYEQYF. The CDR3 DNA follows: TGTGCCAGCAGTCCCGGGACAGGGTTATACTACGAGCAGTACTTC.

V usage is TRBV5-1 and J usage is TRBJ2-5, with 9 nucleotides matching TRBD1. Germline V CDR1 and CDR2: SGHRS, YFSETQ. The CDR3 totals 16 residues. V lost 0 bases, J lost 4 bases, and 7 bases stayed unmatched. CDR3 bases: TGCGCCAGCAGCTTGGCCTACGGGACAGGGAGAGAGACCCAGTACTTC. This gives the protein CASSLAYGTGRETQYF.

This clone was observed once. The genes are TRBV7-2 and TRBJ1-2; TRBD1 aligns across 7 bases. The CDR3 runs 14 residues. J gave up 8 bases and V 2 bases, and 8 bases lay outside the gene matches. The germline CDR1 and CDR2 sequences are SGHTA and FQGNSA. This chain's CDR3 is CASSLSQGVIGYTF. For the CDR3, the DNA is TGTGCCAGCAGCTTATCCCAGGGGGTGATCGGCTACACCTTC.

This chain links TRBV7-9 with TRBJ2-5; weak D call: TRBD1 (5 bases). V dropped 7 bases and J dropped 0 bases, with 18 bases sitting between them. CDR1 and CDR2 (germline): SEHNR, FQNEAQ (reference sequence). This CDR3 contains 16 residues. The CDR3 here is CASKFLGPQYQETQYF. The DNA for the CDR3 is TGTGCCAGCAAATTCCTGGGGCCGCAGTACCAAGAGACCCAGTACTTC.

J is TRBJ2-7 and V is TRBV5-4; TRBD1 matches 8 bases. This CDR3 region has 15 residues. Germline V gives CDR1 SGHNT, CDR2 YYREEE (reference sequence). The trim removed 0 bases at V and 7 bases at J, leaving 9 bases unmatched. CDR3 in amino acids: CASSLVQGAGGEQYF. The CDR3 DNA reads TGTGCCAGCAGCTTGGTGCAGGGGGCTGGGGGGGAGCAGTACTTC.

The chain is built from TRBV9 and TRBJ2-5; 11 bases map to TRBD1. Germline CDR1 reads SGDLS; CDR2 reads YYNGEE. The V and J ends lost 4 bases and 2 bases, in that order; junction bases with no gene match: 7. CDR3 length equals 16 residues. The CDR3 region is CASSSRTGGDQETQYF. CDR3 nucleotide sequence: TGTGCCAGCAGCTCACGGACAGGGGGCGATCAAGAGACCCAGTACTTC.

The rearrangement links TRBV5-4 to TRBJ2-1; possibly TRBD1 for D (5 bases). V was cut by 0 bases and J by 4 bases, with 8 bases left in between. Per the germline V gene, CDR1 is SGHNT and CDR2 is YYREEE (reference sequence). The CDR3 extends over 14 amino acids. The CDR3 sequence is CASSLAGIYNEQFF. The CDR3 nucleotides are TGTGCCAGCAGCTTGGCAGGGATTTACAATGAGCAGTTCTTC.

This sequence joins TRBV4-1 and TRBJ1-1; tentative D call: TRBD1 (5 bases). Germline CDR1 reads MGHRA; CDR2 reads YSYEKL. Trimming shortened V by 0 bases and J by 9 bases, and 11 bases separated the two germline ends. The CDR3 is 13 residues long. CDR3 region: CASSQDQEGKAFF. CDR3 sequence (DNA): TGCGCCAGCAGCCAAGACCAGGAGGGGAAAGCTTTCTTT.

About this clone: The junction shows a germline mismatch at one end, possibly a read error. The genes are TRBV7-8 and TRBJ2-4; D call uncertain. CDR1 SGHVS and CDR2 FQNEAQ come from the germline V gene. The CDR3 runs to 12 residues. The CDR3 DNA sequence: TGTGCCAGCAGCCGTATCACGGGTCCCCCGAACTTC. Amino acid sequence: CASSRITGPPNF.

The chain couples TRBV12-3 or TRBV12-4 to TRBJ1-3; D is unresolved. This CDR3 spans 10 amino acids. The V end lost 7 bases, the J end lost 7 bases, and 5 bases lay between the germline ends. CDR3 coding DNA: TGTGCCAGCAAACAGAACACCATATATTTT. Amino acid sequence: CASKQNTIYF.

This clone was recorded a few times. The chain has TRBV11-3 and TRBJ1-1; D may be TRBD1 (5 bases). The CDR3 contains 15 residues. The V and J ends lost 5 bases and 1 base respectively, with 14 bases between them. Germline CDR1 and CDR2: SGHNT and YENEEA. The CDR3 loop is CASSPRGTANTEAFF. For the CDR3, the DNA is TGTGCCAGCAGCCCTCGGGGGACGGCGAACACTGAAGCTTTCTTT.

The chain combines TRBV6-5 with TRBJ1-4; D unresolved. V lost 4 bases and J lost 0, with 9 bases in between. The CDR3 is 15 residues long. Germline V gene sequence: CDR1 MNHEY, CDR2 SVGAGI. CDR3 nucleotides: TGTGCCAGCAGTTCCGACGGGGCAACTAATGAAAAACTGTTTTTT. This codes for CASSSDGATNEKLFF.

V usage is TRBV6-6 and J usage is TRBJ2-2, with 7 bases aligning to TRBD2. V dropped 8 bases and J dropped 4; count of bases not matched to a gene: 7. Germline CDR1 is MNHNY and CDR2 is SVGAGI (reference sequence). The CDR3 runs to 14 residues. The CDR3 sequence is CASRGGRSTGELFF. CDR3 bases: TGTGCCAGCCGCGGGGGAAGGAGCACCGGGGAGCTGTTTTTT.

This clone was observed a few times. The J gene is TRBJ1-1, the V gene TRBV5-1, with D perhaps TRBD1 (5 bases). The germline V gene encodes CDR1 SGHRS and CDR2 YFSETQ. The CDR3 sequence is 14 residues long. V lost 3 bases and J lost 3, with 12 bases in between. The CDR3 protein is CASSYDGADTEAFF. The CDR3 DNA is TGCGCCAGCAGCTACGATGGGGCTGACACTGAAGCTTTCTTT.

This chain uses TRBV3-1 (or the pseudogene TRBV3-2) with TRBJ2-5; maybe TRBD2 (6 bases). CDR3 length: 14 residues. V dropped 1 base and J dropped 5 bases, with 11 bases sitting between them. Germline V CDR1 and CDR2: LGHDT, YNNKEL (reference sequence). CDR3 residues: CASSQGYGGETQYF. The CDR3 region has the DNA TGTGCCAGCAGCCAAGGGTATGGAGGGGAGACCCAGTACTTC.

V is TRBV3-1 (or the pseudogene TRBV3-2) and J is TRBJ2-5, with D tentatively TRBD2 (6 bases). This CDR3 spans 14 amino acids. CDR1 and CDR2 (germline): LGHDT, YNNKEL (reference sequence). Trimming cost V 4 bases and J 5 bases, with 14 bases left between them. The chain's CDR3 is CASSPPGGWETQYF. The CDR3 nucleotides are TGTGCCAGCAGCCCCCCTGGGGGGTGGGAGACCCAGTACTTC.

The rearrangement uses TRBV18 and TRBJ1-4; 9 positions agree with TRBD1. Per the germline V gene, CDR1 is KGHSH and CDR2 is LQKENI. The CDR3 sequence is 15 residues long. V dropped 4 bases and J dropped 4; count of bases not matched to a gene: 4. CDR3 coding DNA: TGTGCCAGCTCACGTTCGACAGGGGGTAATGAAAAACTGTTTTTT. Its translation is CASSRSTGGNEKLFF.

This rearrangement joins TRBV11-2 to TRBJ2-7; 10 bases map to TRBD1. The V gene's germline CDR1 is SGHAT and CDR2 FQNNGV. Trimming removed 0 bases from V and 2 bases from J; junction bases left unmatched: 1. CDR3 length: 15 amino acids. This chain's CDR3 is CASSLEGTGAYEQYF. The DNA of the CDR3 is TGTGCCAGCAGCTTAGAGGGGACAGGGGCCTACGAGCAGTACTTC.

The gene calls are TRBV19 and TRBJ1-2; D is unresolved. The V end lost 7 bases, the J end lost 8 bases, and 20 bases lay between the germline ends. This CDR3 spans 14 amino acids. CDR1 is LNHDA and CDR2 is SQIVND in the germline V gene (reference sequence). CDR3 nucleotide sequence: TGTGCCAGTATTGCGACGGACTCGGTTTGGGGCTACACCTTC. Protein product: CASIATDSVWGYTF.

The chain has TRBV2 and TRBJ1-1; D is possibly TRBD1 (6 bases). V lost 2 bases and J 6 bases, leaving 7 bases between the germline ends. CDR1 SNHLY and CDR2 FYNNEI come from the germline V gene. CDR3 length: 12 residues. The CDR3 DNA reads TGTGCCAGCAGTGAAACAGGGCCTGAAGCTTTCTTT. Residues: CASSETGPEAFF.

This sequence joins TRBV19 and TRBJ1-2; D is ambiguous. The CDR3 totals 13 residues. Trimming cost V 5 bases and J 2 bases, with 9 bases left between them. The V gene's germline CDR1 is LNHDA and CDR2 SQIVND (reference sequence). Written as DNA, the CDR3 is TGTGCCAGTAGTCCGCCCCAGAACTATGGCTACACCTTC. Residues: CASSPPQNYGYTF.